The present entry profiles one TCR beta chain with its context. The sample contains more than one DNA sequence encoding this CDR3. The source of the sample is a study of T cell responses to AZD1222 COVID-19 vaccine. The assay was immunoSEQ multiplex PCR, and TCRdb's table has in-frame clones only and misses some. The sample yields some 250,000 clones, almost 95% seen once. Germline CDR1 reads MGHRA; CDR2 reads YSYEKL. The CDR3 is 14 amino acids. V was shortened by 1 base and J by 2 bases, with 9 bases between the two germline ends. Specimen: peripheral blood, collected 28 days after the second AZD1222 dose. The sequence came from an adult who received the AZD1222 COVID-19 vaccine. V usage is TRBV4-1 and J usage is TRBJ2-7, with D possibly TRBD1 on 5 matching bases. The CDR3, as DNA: TGCGCCAGCAGCCAAGTCGGCAGGGCCTACGAGCAGTACTTC. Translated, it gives CASSQVGRAYEQYF.